The sequence of this TCR beta chain was determined in a study of T cell repertoires in cytomegalovirus infection. Study as a whole: The study used recently identified HLA-C-restricted and well-studied HLA-B-restricted CMV epitopes. In public TCR beta signatures, there were indications of both CMV infection and matching HLA type. The study's findings and limits: What dominated the ex vivo response were HLA-C-restricted CMV-specific TCR beta clonotypes.

This clonotype was observed a handful of times. The antigen is undetermined. MiXCR, run by TCRdb on the reads, gives a single entry per CDR3 protein. The sample has fewer than 650,000 distinct CDR3 sequences; 40% are singletons. CDR3 length equals 14 residues. V was shortened by 3 bases and J by 0 bases, with 8 bases between the two germline ends. The sample here was cultured PBMCs, taken from culture after CMV antigen stimulation. This clonotype was sampled from a human donor in good health (CMV status not recorded). Some clones in this sample may be carry-over from other donors' samples. The V call is TRBV12-3 or TRBV12-4, the J call TRBJ1-1; D gene unclear. CDR3 sequence reads: CASSFGPLNTEAFF. CDR3 in DNA: TGTGCCAGCAGTTTCGGACCCTTGAACACTGAAGCTTTCTTT.